This T cell receptor (beta chain) was observed in a study of low-dose radiotherapy and immunotherapy resistance in tumors. As for the study in general: A total of 13 Gy over 26 weeks was given to Cohort 2 as 1 Gy per fraction every two weeks. On a schedule of every two weeks, intravenous cyclophosphamide at a dose of 200 mg/m2 was delivered one day before each radiation and immunotherapy administration. Daily, from cycle 1 day 1 and for four cycles, patients took oral aspirin 300 mg.

TRAV- and TRBV-specific primers primed first-strand cDNA, covering alpha and beta chains. Both a constant-region primer and a V-primer adapter served to amplify TCRs across 20 PCR cycles. MiXCR, run by TCRdb on the reads, gives a single entry per CDR3 protein. Of about 15,000 distinct CDR3 sequences in the sample, around 50% were seen once. Every donor was treated with nivolumab, ipilimumab, aspirin, low-dose cyclophosphamide and also low-dose radiotherapy. This clonotype was sampled from a human donor with advanced metastatic prostate, ovarian, gallbladder or colorectal cancer (not recorded which). This table probably holds off-target reads from a library built for another chain.

CDR3 protein: CSATRLAGRTDTQYF. The DNA for the CDR3 is TGCAGTGCCACCCGACTAGCGGGGCGCACAGATACGCAGTATTTT. The V gene is TRBV20-1, the J gene TRBJ2-3; 11 bases match TRBD2. With V trimmed by 6 bases and J by 1 base, 6 bases remained unmatched. Germline CDR1 and CDR2: DFQATT and SNEGSKA (reference sequence). This CDR3 comprises 15 residues.